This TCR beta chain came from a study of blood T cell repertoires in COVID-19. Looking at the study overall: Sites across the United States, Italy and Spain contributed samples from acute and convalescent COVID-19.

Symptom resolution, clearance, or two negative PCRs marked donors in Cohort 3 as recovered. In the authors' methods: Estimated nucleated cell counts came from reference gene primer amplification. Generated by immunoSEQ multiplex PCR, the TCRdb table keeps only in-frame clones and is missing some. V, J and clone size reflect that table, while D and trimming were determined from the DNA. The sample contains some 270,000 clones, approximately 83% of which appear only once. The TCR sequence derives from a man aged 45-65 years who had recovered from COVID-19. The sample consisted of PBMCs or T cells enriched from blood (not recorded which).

This chain's CDR3 is CASSRGQPSSYNEQFF. The CDR3 nucleotides are TGTGCCAGCAGCCGGGGACAGCCGAGCTCCTACAATGAGCAGTTCTTC. This rearrangement joins TRBV6-2 or TRBV6-3 to TRBJ2-1, with 7 bases identical to TRBD1. The CDR3 runs to 16 residues. Germline lookup yields CDR1 MNHEY and CDR2 SVGEGT. V lost 6 bases to trimming and J lost 0 bases; unmatched junction nucleotides: 8.